This T cell receptor (beta chain) was captured in a study of blood T cells in healthy people across ages. The use of a sample-barcoded 5' primer and a J-beta primer mix characterized a second PCR of roughly 7 to 11 cycles. TCRdb redid the calling of the 5' RACE reads with MiXCR, one entry per CDR3 protein. In the table there are about 730,000 distinct CDR3 sequences, roughly 44% of which are singletons. In the case of this clonotype: Its specificity is unknown.

This CDR3 is 14 amino acids long. Germline lookup yields CDR1 LGHNA and CDR2 YSLEER. The germline V and J ends were trimmed by 1 base and 5 bases, with 12 bases remaining between them. Findings of the study overall: Among long-lived donors, naive CD4+ cells were more numerous and diversity higher than in aged donors. Roughly linear age-related decline in beta diversity appeared, significant by age around 38. Underestimates were what the diversity estimates from one million T cells were considered to be.

Each sample yielded at least 6.5 million isolated PBMCs. The chain has TRBV4-3 and TRBJ2-7; no clear D gene. The receptor's source is a woman in her sixties or seventies in good health. The sequenced sample consisted of blood. The CDR3 region has the DNA TGCGCCAGCAGCCAAGGCTTAACTGCGGACGAGCAGTACTTC. Translating it yields CASSQGLTADEQYF.